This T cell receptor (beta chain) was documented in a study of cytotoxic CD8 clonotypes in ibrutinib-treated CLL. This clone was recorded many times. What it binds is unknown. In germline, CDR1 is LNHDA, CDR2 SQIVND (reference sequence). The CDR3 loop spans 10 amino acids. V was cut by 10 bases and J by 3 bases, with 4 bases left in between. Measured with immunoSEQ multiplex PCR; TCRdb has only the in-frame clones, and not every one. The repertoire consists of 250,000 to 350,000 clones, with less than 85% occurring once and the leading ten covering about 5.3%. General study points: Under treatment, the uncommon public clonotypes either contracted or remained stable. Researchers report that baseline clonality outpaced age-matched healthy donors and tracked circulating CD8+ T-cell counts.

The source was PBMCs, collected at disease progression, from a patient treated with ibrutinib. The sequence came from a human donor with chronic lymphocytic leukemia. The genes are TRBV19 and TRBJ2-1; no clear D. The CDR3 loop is CATYYNEQFF. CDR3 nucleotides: TGTGCCACCTACTACAATGAGCAGTTCTTC.